Each of the 18 T cell receptor beta chains below was sequenced from the same sample in a study of patients and donors after allogeneic stem cell transplantation. TCRdb re-called the RT-PCR reads with MiXCR, one entry per CDR3 protein. This table holds 800,000 to 1,000,000 distinct CDR3 sequences, 15% to 20% found once. The sample comprised blood, either unsorted or a sorted T cell fraction (not recorded which). The receptors stem from a human donor who was either an allogeneic HSCT recipient or a stem cell or donor lymphocyte infusion donor (not recorded which). It is not recorded whose cells these are; they may come from a transplant donor.

The chain employs TRBV7-2 and TRBJ1-1; 8 bases agree with TRBD1. The CDR3 is made up of 16 amino acids. The germline CDR1 and CDR2 sequences are SGHTA and FQGNSA. Losses at the gene ends were 5 bases for V and 2 bases for J; bases not matched to a gene: 10. Written as DNA, the CDR3 is TGTGCCAGCAGCGTAACCGGGACAGGAGGAAACACTGAAGCTTTCTTT. It codes for CASSVTGTGGNTEAFF. Full variable domain (missing parts from reference TRBV7-2 and TRBJ1-1): GAGVSQSPSNKVTEKGKDVELRCDPISGHTALYWYRQSLGQGLEFLIYFQGNSAPDKSGLPSDRFSAERTGGSVSTLTIQRTQQEDSAVYLCASSVTGTGGNTEAFFGQGTRLTVV.

The chain joins TRBV10-3 to TRBJ2-7, with TRBD1 matching over 8 bases. The V segment lost 0 bases and the J segment 11 bases; nucleotides outside the gene matches: 6. Germline V lookup: CDR1 ENHRY, CDR2 SYGVKD. This CDR3 is 13 amino acids long. CDR3 loop: CAISESGLTGEYF. The CDR3 nucleotides read TGTGCCATCAGTGAGTCTGGGTTGACAGGGGAGTACTTC.

This clonotype has a handful of counts. CDR3 coding DNA: TGTGCCAGCAGCCTGATCCCGGCAGGGCACTCTAAAGAGACCCAGTACTTC. It specifies CASSLIPAGHSKETQYF. This sequence joins TRBV6-1 and TRBJ2-5; maybe TRBD1 (5 bases). V lost 6 bases, J lost 3 bases, and 23 bases lay in between. The CDR3 consists of 17 residues. Germline-derived CDR1 and CDR2 are MNHNS and SASEGT.

The chain combines TRBV7-9 with TRBJ2-4, with TRBD2 identical over 7 bases. The V gene's germline CDR1 is SEHNR and CDR2 FQNEAQ (reference sequence). This CDR3 has 17 residues. Trimming took 5 bases from V and 0 from J; bases not matched to a gene: 10. The CDR3 DNA reads TGTGCCAGCAGCCGCTTCACTAGCGTCTTAGCCAAAAACATTCAGTACTTC. This gives the protein CASSRFTSVLAKNIQYF.

The count of this clonotype is one. J is TRBJ1-2 and V is TRBV3-1; 8 bases map to TRBD1. Looked up from germline, CDR1 is LGHDT and CDR2 is YNNKEL (reference sequence). The CDR3 extends over 15 amino acids. Trimming removed 1 base from V and 9 bases from J; junction bases left unmatched: 10. For the CDR3, the DNA is TGTGCCAGCAGCCAAGGGGTGATAGACAGGGGAAGCTACACCTTC. This encodes CASSQGVIDRGSYTF.

Only a few counts were recorded for this clonotype. The chain recombines TRBV25-1 with TRBJ2-7, with a tentative D call TRBD2 (7 bases). The germline gives CDR1 MGHDK, CDR2 SYGVNS. The V end was cut by 3 bases, the J end by 6 bases, with 12 bases between. The CDR3 runs 13 residues. The CDR3 reads CASSDFRGGEQYF. Written as DNA, the CDR3 is TGTGCCAGCAGTGATTTTAGGGGGGGCGAGCAGTACTTC.

This clonotype was observed a handful of times. The chain recombines TRBV12-3 or TRBV12-4 with TRBJ1-1; tentatively, D is TRBD1 (5 bases). The length of the CDR3 is 15 residues. V was clipped by 3 bases and J by 0 bases, with 11 bases between them. The CDR3 nucleotides are TGTGCCAGCAGTTTTGGGGGGGGGTTGAACACTGAAGCTTTCTTT. It yields the protein CASSFGGGLNTEAFF.

This clonotype occurred a few times. The chain has TRBV24-1 and TRBJ2-5; 9 nucleotides line up with TRBD1. J lost 4 bases, V lost 2 bases, and 4 bases had no gene match. CDR3 length: 15 residues. Germline V gene lookup returns CDR1 KGHDR and CDR2 SFDVKD. CDR3 loop: CATSDSGTGIETQYF. The CDR3 nucleotides read TGTGCCACCAGTGATTCCGGGACAGGGATAGAGACCCAGTACTTC.

The chain is built from TRBV30 and TRBJ2-5; no reliable D call. Per the germline V gene, CDR1 is GTSNPN and CDR2 is SVGIG (reference sequence). The CDR3 extends over 11 amino acids. Trimming shortened V by 5 bases and J by 1 base, and 5 bases separated the two germline ends. CDR3 protein: CAWGSQETQYF. The CDR3 coding sequence is TGTGCCTGGGGGTCCCAAGAGACCCAGTACTTC. Together with reference TRBV30 and TRBJ2-5, the CDR3 gives the full variable domain: SQTIHQWPATLVQPVGSPLSLECTVEGTSNPNLYWYRQAAGRGLQLLFYSVGIGQISSEVPQNLSASRPQDRQFILSSKKLLLSDSGFYLCAWGSQETQYFGPGTRLLVL.

J is TRBJ2-3 and V is TRBV5-1; TRBD2 agrees at 9 bases. With V trimmed by 5 bases and J by 15 bases, 7 bases remained unmatched. Germline loops: CDR1 SGHRS, CDR2 YFSETQ. The CDR3 has 11 residues. As DNA, the CDR3 is TGCGCCAGCAGGTTAGCGGGGGAACCTTATTTT. Translating gives CASRLAGEPYF.

This clonotype has only a few counts. The V and J genes are TRBV20-1 and TRBJ1-5; D uncertain. Germline loops: CDR1 DFQATT, CDR2 SNEGSKA (reference sequence). The ends were cut back, 5 bases at V and 4 bases at J, with 15 bases in the middle. The length of the CDR3 is 14 residues. CDR3 DNA: TGCAGTGCTGGTGACGCGGTAAAGAATCAGCCCCAGCATTTT. It codes for CSAGDAVKNQPQHF.

This clonotype was recorded a few times. The chain combines TRBV27 with TRBJ1-5; TRBD1 aligns across 8 bases. With 4 bases clipped from V and 5 bases from J, the junction kept 1 base outside the gene matches. There are 13 residues in the CDR3. CDR1 is MNHEY, CDR2 SMNVEV, per germline (reference sequence). CDR3: CASSYRGYQPQHF. The CDR3 DNA is TGTGCCAGCAGTTACAGGGGGTATCAGCCCCAGCATTTT.

This clonotype was counted only a few times. This chain links TRBV10-3 with TRBJ2-1; 13 positions agree with TRBD2. The trim removed 6 bases at V and 4 bases at J, leaving 6 bases unmatched. Germline V gene lookup returns CDR1 ENHRY and CDR2 SYGVKD. The CDR3 contains 16 residues. The CDR3 loop reads CAISRGLAGDYNEQFF. As DNA, the CDR3 is TGTGCCATCAGCAGAGGACTAGCGGGGGATTACAATGAGCAGTTCTTC.

The sample holds a few counts of this clonotype. This CDR3 is CATSSNGRQGAETQYF. CDR3 bases: TGTGCCACCAGCAGCAACGGGAGACAAGGTGCGGAGACCCAGTACTTC. The chain uses TRBV15 and TRBJ2-5; the D gene is possibly TRBD2 (6 bases). The CDR3 is made up of 16 amino acids. V lost 3 bases and J 5 bases, leaving 19 bases between the germline ends. CDR1 LNHNV and CDR2 YYDKDF come from the germline V gene (reference sequence).

The rearrangement uses TRBV25-1 and TRBJ1-6; D uncertain. Trimming left V 5 bases short and J 10 bases short, with 12 bases between. CDR3 length: 13 amino acids. Germline CDR1 and CDR2: MGHDK and SYGVNS. Written as DNA, the CDR3 is TGTGCCAGCAGTATCGGGGAAAGGTCACCCCTCCACTTT. This encodes CASSIGERSPLHF.

The chain carries TRBV27 and TRBJ1-4, with 9 bases that match TRBD1. Germline CDR1 and CDR2: MNHEY and SMNVEV (reference sequence). The CDR3 runs to 14 residues. Unmatched junction bases numbered 3, after V lost 4 bases and J lost 6 bases. The CDR3 here is CASSYRTGDEKLFF. DNA of the CDR3: TGTGCCAGCAGTTACCGGACAGGGGATGAAAAACTGTTTTTT.

The chain employs TRBV19 and TRBJ1-5; 7 positions agree with TRBD1. V lost 4 bases and J lost 0; bases outside the gene matches: 15. The germline gives CDR1 LNHDA, CDR2 SQIVND (reference sequence). This CDR3 comprises 19 residues. The CDR3 region is CASSTQGQQATYSNQPQHF. The CDR3 DNA reads TGTGCCAGTAGTACCCAGGGACAGCAAGCAACCTATAGCAATCAGCCCCAGCATTTT.

The chain uses TRBV7-2 and TRBJ1-5; D perhaps matches TRBD1 (5 bases). This CDR3 spans 16 amino acids. Trimming stripped 2 bases from V and 3 bases from J, with 14 bases between. CDR1 and CDR2 from the germline V gene are SGHTA and FQGNSA. CDR3: CASSLHGPGNNQPQHF. The CDR3 DNA is TGTGCCAGCAGCTTACACGGCCCAGGGAACAATCAGCCCCAGCATTTT.